Shown below are 20 T cell receptor beta chains from a single sample sequenced in a study of blood T cell repertoires in COVID-19. The assay was immunoSEQ multiplex PCR, and TCRdb's table has in-frame clones only and misses some. The sample lists roughly 100,000 clones; 65% to 85% were seen once. Input material: peripheral blood. Every receptor here comes from a man older than 75 with active or convalescent COVID-19.

This chain uses TRBV28 with TRBJ2-3, with D possibly being TRBD1 (5 bases). Germline assignment: CDR1 MDHEN and CDR2 SYDVKM. The CDR3 totals 14 residues. Between the trimmed V and J ends, which lost 2 bases and 2 bases, there was a span of 8 bases. The CDR3 DNA follows: TGTGCCAGCAGTTTAAGACAGCACACAGATACGCAGTATTTT. Protein sequence: CASSLRQHTDTQYF.

The V and J genes are TRBV19 and TRBJ1-1; the match to TRBD1 covers 7 bases. Germline V gene sequence: CDR1 LNHDA, CDR2 SQIVND (reference sequence). The CDR3 runs to 15 residues. After removal of 4 bases from V and 1 base from J, the junction contained 6 bases not matched to a gene. The CDR3 sequence: CASSTPQGWNTEAFF. In nucleotides, the CDR3 is TGTGCCAGTAGTACTCCACAGGGGTGGAACACTGAAGCTTTCTTT.

J is TRBJ2-3 and V is TRBV9; maybe TRBD2 (5 bases). The length of the CDR3 is 15 residues. Looked up from germline, CDR1 is SGDLS and CDR2 is YYNGEE. V lost 2 bases and J lost 2, with 12 bases in between. The DNA of the CDR3 is TGTGCCAGCAGCGTCATAAAGGGAGACACAGATACGCAGTATTTT. Its translation: CASSVIKGDTDTQYF.

This chain uses TRBV28 with TRBJ2-1; 7 bases fit TRBD1. V lost 5 bases to trimming and J lost 8 bases; unmatched junction nucleotides: 12. Germline CDR1 and CDR2: MDHEN and SYDVKM. The CDR3 is made up of 15 amino acids. CDR3 nucleotides: TGTGCCAGCAGTCCGCGGGCAGGGGGTTGGGATGAGCAGTTCTTC. The encoded protein is CASSPRAGGWDEQFF.

The chain links TRBV29-1 to TRBJ1-1, with D unclear. The V and J ends lost 1 base and 1 base respectively, with 7 bases between them. Looked up from germline, CDR1 is SQVTM and CDR2 is ANQGSEA. The CDR3 sequence is 13 residues long. CDR3 residues: CSVEVGRNTEAFF. The CDR3 DNA follows: TGCAGCGTTGAAGTGGGGAGGAACACTGAAGCTTTCTTT.

This chain uses TRBV28 with TRBJ2-1; a weak D match, TRBD2 (6 bases). The CDR3 runs 14 residues. V was pared by 6 bases and J by 4 bases, with 13 bases between. Looked up from germline, CDR1 is MDHEN and CDR2 is SYDVKM. In DNA, the CDR3 is TGTGCCAGCAGCCTCCCCGGGACTTACAATGAGCAGTTCTTC. Its protein is CASSLPGTYNEQFF.

The chain has TRBV5-4 and TRBJ1-1; a possible D gene is TRBD1 (6 bases). Germline V gene sequence: CDR1 SGHNT, CDR2 YYREEE (reference sequence). V lost 0 bases, J lost 3 bases, and 12 bases lay in between. CDR3 length equals 15 residues. The CDR3 loop reads CASSLGGQWDTEAFF. The DNA for the CDR3 is TGTGCCAGCAGCTTGGGGGGGCAATGGGACACTGAAGCTTTCTTT.

This clone appeared once. The CDR3 DNA is TGTGCCAGCAGTTCTGACAGGGAGGTGGAAAAACTGTTTTTT. Amino acids: CASSSDREVEKLFF. The chain carries TRBV5-6 and TRBJ1-4, with 7 bases aligning to TRBD1. CDR1 and CDR2 from the germline V gene are SGHDT and YYEEEE. J lost 8 bases, V lost 5 bases, and 9 bases had no gene match. This CDR3 region has 14 residues.

The genes are TRBV6-5 and TRBJ1-1, with 9 bases identical to TRBD1. J gave up 7 bases and V 5 bases, and 8 bases lay outside the gene matches. Germline V gene sequence: CDR1 MNHEY, CDR2 SVGAGI. The CDR3 extends over 14 amino acids. In DNA, the CDR3 is TGTGCCAGCAGTCCAAGGACAGGGGTTGATGAAGCTTTCTTT. It yields the protein CASSPRTGVDEAFF.

This rearrangement joins TRBV11-2 to TRBJ2-7; D perhaps matches TRBD1 (7 bases). CDR3 length equals 15 residues. The V end lost 5 bases, the J end lost 4 bases, and 18 bases lay between the germline ends. The germline V gene has CDR1 SGHAT and CDR2 FQNNGV. CDR3 coding DNA: TGTGCCAGCAGCCCTACGGGCAGGGGGGCGTACGAGCAGTACTTC. It codes for CASSPTGRGAYEQYF.

The chain couples TRBV18 to TRBJ1-5, with D tentatively TRBD1 (6 bases). The V and J ends lost 6 bases and 7 bases respectively, with 16 bases between them. This CDR3 is 14 amino acids long. Per the germline V gene, CDR1 is KGHSH and CDR2 is LQKENI. CDR3: CASSSQGSGQPQHF. Here the CDR3 DNA reads TGTGCCAGCTCTTCTCAGGGGTCCGGGCAGCCCCAGCATTTT.

The genes are TRBV18 and TRBJ2-5; D may be TRBD1 (6 bases). V shed 2 bases and J shed 5 bases, with 12 bases lying between them. CDR1 and CDR2 (germline): KGHSH, LQKENI. The length of the CDR3 is 14 residues. Here the CDR3 reads CASSPTGSQETQYF. CDR3 in DNA: TGTGCCAGCTCACCAACAGGGTCTCAGGAGACCCAGTACTTC.

V and J are TRBV18 and TRBJ1-1; 10 bases line up with TRBD1. The V and J ends lost 3 bases and 1 base, in that order; junction bases with no gene match: 8. The CDR3 is made up of 17 amino acids. Germline CDR1 is KGHSH and CDR2 is LQKENI. CDR3 amino acids: CASSPSRDRGRNTEAFF. In DNA form, the CDR3 reads TGTGCCAGCTCACCCTCCCGGGACAGGGGTCGGAACACTGAAGCTTTCTTT.

With respect to this clone: Other DNA sequences from this sample encode an identical CDR3 as well. This rearrangement joins TRBV4-3 to TRBJ1-3; D gene ambiguous. From germline, CDR1 is LGHNA and CDR2 YSLEER. Between the trimmed V and J ends, which lost 0 bases and 0 bases, there was a span of 6 bases. The CDR3 loop spans 15 amino acids. The CDR3 nucleotides read TGCGCCAGCAGCCAAGATCCATCCTCTGGAAACACCATATATTTT. This sequence encodes CASSQDPSSGNTIYF.

This rearrangement joins TRBV9 to TRBJ1-3; a weak D match, TRBD1 (6 bases). The V gene's germline CDR1 is SGDLS and CDR2 YYNGEE. V lost 3 bases and J lost 2, with 15 bases in between. CDR3 length equals 16 residues. CDR3 sequence: CASSARGGAAGNTIYF. The DNA of the CDR3 is TGTGCCAGCAGCGCCCGAGGGGGGGCGGCTGGAAACACCATATATTTT.

The V gene is TRBV28, the J gene TRBJ1-1, with D possibly TRBD1 on 5 matching bases. V lost 1 base to trimming and J lost 1 base, with 10 bases between them. Germline-derived CDR1 and CDR2 are MDHEN and SYDVKM. The CDR3 has 15 amino acids. In DNA form, the CDR3 reads TGTGCCAGCAGTTTATCGACGGGGGGGAACACTGAAGCTTTCTTT. Its protein product is CASSLSTGGNTEAFF.

The chain combines TRBV28 with TRBJ1-3; a weak D match, TRBD1 (6 bases). Germline assignment: CDR1 MDHEN and CDR2 SYDVKM. Trimming left V 3 bases short and J 0 bases short, with 12 bases between. The CDR3 has 16 amino acids. This chain's CDR3 is CASSLGGLSSGNTIYF. CDR3 in DNA: TGTGCCAGCAGTTTGGGGGGGCTCAGCTCTGGAAACACCATATATTTT.

This clone was seen just once. This rearrangement joins TRBV3-1 (or the pseudogene TRBV3-2) to TRBJ2-3; possible D gene TRBD1, 6 bases. Germline V gene data show CDR1 as LGHDT and CDR2 as YNNKEL (reference sequence). This CDR3 is built from 16 residues. V was shortened by 4 bases and J by 7 bases, with 21 bases between the two germline ends. DNA for the CDR3: TGTGCCAGCAGCCCCATGCCTCTGGGGGCCGGGTATACGCAGTATTTT. This codes for CASSPMPLGAGYTQYF.

The chain has TRBV11-2 and TRBJ2-7, with TRBD1 as a possible D gene (6 bases). This CDR3 has 17 amino acids. Trimming took 3 bases from V and 3 from J, leaving 21 bases between them. CDR1 and CDR2 (germline): SGHAT, FQNNGV. The CDR3, as DNA: TGTGCCAGCAGCTTCCCCTGGACTGAGGGGGTTTACTACGAGCAGTACTTC. It translates to CASSFPWTEGVYYEQYF.

The CDR3 sequence: CASSIRTSSLETQYF. CDR3 sequence (DNA): TGTGCCAGCAGTATACGGACTAGTTCTTTAGAGACCCAGTACTTC. The genes are TRBV6-5 and TRBJ2-5; 7 bases agree with TRBD2. CDR3 length equals 15 residues. Germline V gene data show CDR1 as MNHEY and CDR2 as SVGAGI. The junction had 10 bases not matched to a gene; V was cut back by 5 bases and J by 4 bases.